This TCR beta chain derives from a study of T cells after posttransplantation cyclophosphamide. Generated by immunoSEQ multiplex PCR, the TCRdb table keeps only in-frame clones and is missing some. Seen here are thousands of clones, 69% observed once, and the top ten hold more than 45%. This clone was seen once. Germline V gene lookup returns CDR1 SGDLS and CDR2 YYNGEE. The V gene end was trimmed by 2 bases and the J gene end by 2 bases; junction bases not matched to a gene: 1. The CDR3 has 14 amino acids. Busulfan-fludarabine conditioning, marrow transplant, and cyclophosphamide on days +3 and +4 were administered.

The sequence came from a female patient aged 40 to 55 who received an allogeneic stem cell transplant from a related donor, was CMV-positive, and had no GVHD. A share of the T cells may be of graft donor origin. This chain connects TRBV9 to TRBJ2-7, with TRBD1 identical over 10 bases. The specimen was CD8+ T cells sorted from PBMCs, collected 1,000 to 1,200 days after allogeneic stem cell transplant with posttransplant cyclophosphamide. The CDR3 here is CASSVGTGAYEQYF. CDR3 sequence (DNA): TGTGCCAGCAGCGTCGGGACAGGGGCCTACGAGCAGTACTTC.